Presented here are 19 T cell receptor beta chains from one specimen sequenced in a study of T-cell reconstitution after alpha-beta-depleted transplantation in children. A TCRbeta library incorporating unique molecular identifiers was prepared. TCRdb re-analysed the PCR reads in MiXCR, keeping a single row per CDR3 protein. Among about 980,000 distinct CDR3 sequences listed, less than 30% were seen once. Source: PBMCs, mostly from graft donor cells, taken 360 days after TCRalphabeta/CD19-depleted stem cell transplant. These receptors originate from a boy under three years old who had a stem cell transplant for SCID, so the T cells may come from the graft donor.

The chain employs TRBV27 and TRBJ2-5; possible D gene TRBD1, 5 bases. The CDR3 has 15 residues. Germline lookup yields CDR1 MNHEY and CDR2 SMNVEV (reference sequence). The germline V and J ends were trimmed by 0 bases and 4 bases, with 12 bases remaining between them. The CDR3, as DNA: TGTGCCAGCAGTTTATCGGGGCAGCGAGGAGAGACCCAGTACTTC. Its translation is CASSLSGQRGETQYF.

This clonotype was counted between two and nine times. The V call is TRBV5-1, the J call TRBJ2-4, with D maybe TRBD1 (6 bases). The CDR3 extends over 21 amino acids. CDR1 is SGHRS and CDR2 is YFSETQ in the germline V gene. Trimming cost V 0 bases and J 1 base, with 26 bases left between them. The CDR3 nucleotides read TGCGCCAGCAGCTTGGAGGGTCCTAGGGCAGGGGTAGTATGGGCCAAAAACATTCAGTACTTC. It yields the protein CASSLEGPRAGVVWAKNIQYF. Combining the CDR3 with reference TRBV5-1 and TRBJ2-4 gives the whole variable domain KAGVTQTPRYLIKTRGQQVTLSCSPISGHRSVSWYQQTPGQGLQFLFEYFSETQRNKGNFPGRFSGRQFSNSRSEMNVSTLELGDSALYLCASSLEGPRAGVVWAKNIQYFGAGTRLSVL.

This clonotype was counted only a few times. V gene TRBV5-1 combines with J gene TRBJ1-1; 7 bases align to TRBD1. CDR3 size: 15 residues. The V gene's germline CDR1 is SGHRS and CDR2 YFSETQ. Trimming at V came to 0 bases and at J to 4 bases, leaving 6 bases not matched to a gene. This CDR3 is CASSLGDRFVTEAFF. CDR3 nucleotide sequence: TGCGCCAGCAGCTTGGGGGACAGATTTGTCACTGAAGCTTTCTTT.

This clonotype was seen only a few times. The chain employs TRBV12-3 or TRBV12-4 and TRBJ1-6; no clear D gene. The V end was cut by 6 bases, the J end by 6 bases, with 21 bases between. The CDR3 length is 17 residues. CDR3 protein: CASSYLLLGWGNSPLHF. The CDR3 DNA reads TGTGCCAGCAGCTACCTCTTGTTAGGTTGGGGTAATTCACCCCTCCACTTT.

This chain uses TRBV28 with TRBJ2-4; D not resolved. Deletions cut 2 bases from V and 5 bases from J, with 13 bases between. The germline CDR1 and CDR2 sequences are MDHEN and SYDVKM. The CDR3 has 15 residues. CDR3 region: CASSLTRPWENIQYF. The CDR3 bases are TGTGCCAGCAGTTTAACCAGGCCGTGGGAAAACATTCAGTACTTC.

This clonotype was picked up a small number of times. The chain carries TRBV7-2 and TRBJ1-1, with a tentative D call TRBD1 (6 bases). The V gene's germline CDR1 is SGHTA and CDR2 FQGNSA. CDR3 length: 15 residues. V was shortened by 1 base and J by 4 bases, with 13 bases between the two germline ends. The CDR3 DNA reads TGTGCCAGCAGCTTAGTGGGAACAGGGCCCACTGAAGCTTTCTTT. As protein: CASSLVGTGPTEAFF.

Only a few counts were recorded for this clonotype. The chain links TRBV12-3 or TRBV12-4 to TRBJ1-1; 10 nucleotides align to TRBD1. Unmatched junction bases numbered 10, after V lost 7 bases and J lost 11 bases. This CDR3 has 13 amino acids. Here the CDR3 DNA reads TGTGCCAGCAATTGGGACAGGGGCGGGGAGGCTTTCTTT. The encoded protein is CASNWDRGGEAFF.

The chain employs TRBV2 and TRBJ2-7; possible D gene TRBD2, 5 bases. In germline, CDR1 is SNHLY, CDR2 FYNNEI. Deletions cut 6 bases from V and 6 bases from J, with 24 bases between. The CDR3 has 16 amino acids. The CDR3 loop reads CASRLTGGGPGAEQYF. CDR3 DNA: TGTGCCAGCAGGTTAACCGGTGGAGGCCCCGGCGCCGAGCAGTACTTC.

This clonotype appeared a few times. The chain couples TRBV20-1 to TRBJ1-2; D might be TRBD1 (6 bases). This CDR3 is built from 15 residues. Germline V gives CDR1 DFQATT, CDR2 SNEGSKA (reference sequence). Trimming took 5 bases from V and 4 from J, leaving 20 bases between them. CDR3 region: CSARDYREAGYGYTF. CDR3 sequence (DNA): TGCAGTGCTCGGGATTACAGGGAGGCTGGCTATGGCTACACCTTC.

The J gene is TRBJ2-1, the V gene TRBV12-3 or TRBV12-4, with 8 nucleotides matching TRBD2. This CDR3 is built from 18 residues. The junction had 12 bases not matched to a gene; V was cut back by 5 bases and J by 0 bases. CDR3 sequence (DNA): TGTGCCAGCAGTCCACGTTCGGCGGGGGGATTCTCCTACAATGAGCAGTTCTTC. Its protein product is CASSPRSAGGFSYNEQFF.

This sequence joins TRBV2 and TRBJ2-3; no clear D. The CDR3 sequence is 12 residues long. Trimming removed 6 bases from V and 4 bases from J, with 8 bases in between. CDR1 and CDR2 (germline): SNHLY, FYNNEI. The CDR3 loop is CASSYFPDTQYF. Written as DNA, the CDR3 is TGTGCCAGCAGCTATTTTCCAGATACGCAGTATTTT.

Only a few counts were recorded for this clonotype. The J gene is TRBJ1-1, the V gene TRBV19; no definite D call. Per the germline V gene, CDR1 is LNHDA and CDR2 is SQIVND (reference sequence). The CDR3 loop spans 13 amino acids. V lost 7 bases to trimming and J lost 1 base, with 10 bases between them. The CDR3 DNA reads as TGTGCCAGTATTGGTATTTGGAACACTGAAGCTTTCTTT. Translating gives CASIGIWNTEAFF.

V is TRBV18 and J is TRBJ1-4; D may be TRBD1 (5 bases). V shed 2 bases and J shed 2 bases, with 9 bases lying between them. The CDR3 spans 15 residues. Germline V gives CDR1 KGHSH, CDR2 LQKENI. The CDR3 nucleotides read TGTGCCAGCTCACCAGGGGCAGGGACTAATGAAAAACTGTTTTTT. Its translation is CASSPGAGTNEKLFF.

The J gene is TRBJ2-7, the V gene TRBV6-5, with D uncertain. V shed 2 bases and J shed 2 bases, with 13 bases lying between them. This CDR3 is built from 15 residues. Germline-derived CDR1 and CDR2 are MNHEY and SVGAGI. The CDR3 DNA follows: TGTGCCAGCAGTTACCCCCGTGGAGCTACCTACGAGCAGTACTTC. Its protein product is CASSYPRGATYEQYF.

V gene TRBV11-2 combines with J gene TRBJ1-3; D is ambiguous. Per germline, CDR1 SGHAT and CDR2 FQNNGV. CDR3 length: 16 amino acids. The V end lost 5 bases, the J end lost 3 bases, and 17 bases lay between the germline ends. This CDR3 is CASSLVGVDFGNTIYF. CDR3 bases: TGTGCCAGCAGCCTTGTTGGGGTTGACTTTGGAAACACCATATATTTT.

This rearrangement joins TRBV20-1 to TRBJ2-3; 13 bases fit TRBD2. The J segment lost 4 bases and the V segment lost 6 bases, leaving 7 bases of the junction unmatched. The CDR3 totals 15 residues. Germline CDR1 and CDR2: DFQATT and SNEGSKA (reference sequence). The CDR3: CSAPTSGGPADTQYF. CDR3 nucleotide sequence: TGCAGTGCGCCGACTAGCGGGGGGCCCGCAGATACGCAGTATTTT.

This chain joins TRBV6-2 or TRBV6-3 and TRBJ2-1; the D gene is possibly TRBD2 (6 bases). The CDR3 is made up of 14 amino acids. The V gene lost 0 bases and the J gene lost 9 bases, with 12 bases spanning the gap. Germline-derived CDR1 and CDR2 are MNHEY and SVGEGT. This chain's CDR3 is CASSYSRGSGEQFF. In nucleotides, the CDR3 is TGTGCCAGCAGTTACTCGAGGGGTAGCGGTGAGCAGTTCTTC.

CDR3 nucleotide sequence: TGCAGCGTTGGAGACAGGTGGGGCTACGAGCAGTACTTC. This sequence encodes CSVGDRWGYEQYF. The V and J genes are TRBV29-1 and TRBJ2-7, with a tentative D call TRBD1 (6 bases). V lost 4 bases and J 3 bases, leaving 13 bases between the germline ends. CDR1 and CDR2 (germline): SQVTM, ANQGSEA. The CDR3 runs to 13 residues.

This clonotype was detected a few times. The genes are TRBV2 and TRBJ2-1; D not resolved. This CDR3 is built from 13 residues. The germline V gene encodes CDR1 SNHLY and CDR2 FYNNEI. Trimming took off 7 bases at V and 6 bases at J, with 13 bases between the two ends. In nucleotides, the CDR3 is TGTGCCAGCAAAAACCAGAGACTCAATGAGCAGTTCTTC. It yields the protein CASKNQRLNEQFF. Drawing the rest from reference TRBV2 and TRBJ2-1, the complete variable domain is EPEVTQTPSHQVTQMGQEVILRCVPISNHLYFYWYRQILGQKVEFLVSFYNNEISEKSEIFDDQFSVERPDGSNFTLKIRSTKLEDSAMYFCASKNQRLNEQFFGPGTRLTVL.